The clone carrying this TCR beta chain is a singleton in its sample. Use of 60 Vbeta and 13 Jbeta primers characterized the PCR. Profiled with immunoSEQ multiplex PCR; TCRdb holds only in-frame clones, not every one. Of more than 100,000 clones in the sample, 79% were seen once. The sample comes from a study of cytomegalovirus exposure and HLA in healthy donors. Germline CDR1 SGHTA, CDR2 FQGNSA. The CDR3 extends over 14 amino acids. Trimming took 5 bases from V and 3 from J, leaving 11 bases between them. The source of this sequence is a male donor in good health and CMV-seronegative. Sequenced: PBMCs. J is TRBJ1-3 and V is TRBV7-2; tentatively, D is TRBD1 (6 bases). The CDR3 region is CASSAQGNGNTIYF. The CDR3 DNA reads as TGTGCCAGCAGCGCACAGGGAAATGGAAACACCATATATTTT.